One TCR beta chain is described in this entry. The record originates from a study of blood T cell repertoires in COVID-19. In the study overall: Acute-phase and convalescent COVID-19 samples originated in the United States, Italy and Spain. Nucleic acid was either cDNA or gDNA, and it came from T cells, B-cell-depleted T cells, or PBMCs.

Per the original data handling: Scientists estimated how many nucleated cells there were by amplifying reference gene primers. The data were produced by immunoSEQ multiplex PCR, yet TCRdb's version contains in-frame clones alone and is incomplete. V, J and clone size derive from that table, while D and trimming were established from the DNA sequence. The sample yields about 210,000 clones, 88% seen once. The CDR3 extends over 14 amino acids. Germline lookup yields CDR1 MNHEY and CDR2 SMNVEV (reference sequence). V was shortened by 1 base and J by 4 bases, with 11 bases between the two germline ends. This chain joins TRBV27 and TRBJ2-7, with TRBD2 as a possible D gene (5 bases). Sample: peripheral blood. The receptor's source is a man younger than 30 with active or convalescent COVID-19. The CDR3 region is CASSLLTTRYEQYF. The CDR3 coding sequence is TGTGCCAGCAGTTTATTGACTACCCGGTACGAGCAGTACTTC.